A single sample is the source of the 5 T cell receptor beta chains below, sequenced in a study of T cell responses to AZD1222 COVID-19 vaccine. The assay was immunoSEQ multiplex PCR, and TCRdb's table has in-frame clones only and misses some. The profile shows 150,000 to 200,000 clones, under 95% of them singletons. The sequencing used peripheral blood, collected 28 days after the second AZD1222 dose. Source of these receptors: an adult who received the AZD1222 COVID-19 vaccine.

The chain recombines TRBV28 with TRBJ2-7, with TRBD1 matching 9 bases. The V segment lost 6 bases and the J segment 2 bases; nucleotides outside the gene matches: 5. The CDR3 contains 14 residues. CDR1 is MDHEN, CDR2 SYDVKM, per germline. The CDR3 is CASRETGGAYEQYF. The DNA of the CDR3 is TGTGCCAGCAGAGAGACAGGGGGAGCCTACGAGCAGTACTTC.

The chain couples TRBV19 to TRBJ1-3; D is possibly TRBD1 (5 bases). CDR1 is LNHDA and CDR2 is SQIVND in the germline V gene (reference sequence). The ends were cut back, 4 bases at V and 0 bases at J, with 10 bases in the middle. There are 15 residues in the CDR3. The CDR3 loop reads CASSTGTNSGNTIYF. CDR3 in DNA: TGTGCCAGTAGTACCGGGACCAACTCTGGAAACACCATATATTTT.

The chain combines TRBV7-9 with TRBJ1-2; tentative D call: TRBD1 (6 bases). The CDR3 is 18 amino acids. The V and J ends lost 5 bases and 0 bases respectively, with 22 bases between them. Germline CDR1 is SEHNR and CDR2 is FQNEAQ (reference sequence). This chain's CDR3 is CASSARRDIYPANYGYTF. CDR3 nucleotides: TGTGCCAGCAGCGCTAGACGGGACATATACCCAGCTAACTATGGCTACACCTTC. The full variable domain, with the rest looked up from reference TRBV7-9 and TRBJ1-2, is DTGVSQNPRHKITKRGQNVTFRCDPISEHNRLYWYRQTLGQGPEFLTYFQNEAQLEKSRLLSDRFSAERPKGSFSTLEIQRTEQGDSAMYLCASSARRDIYPANYGYTFGSGTRLTVV.

CDR3: CAGVKGHYEQYF. The CDR3 DNA reads TGTGCCGGGGTGAAGGGGCACTACGAGCAGTACTTC. The rearrangement joins TRBV30 to TRBJ2-7, with D possibly being TRBD1 (5 bases). Trimming took off 8 bases at V and 3 bases at J, with 14 bases between the two ends. The CDR3 runs 12 residues. Germline loops: CDR1 GTSNPN, CDR2 SVGIG (reference sequence).

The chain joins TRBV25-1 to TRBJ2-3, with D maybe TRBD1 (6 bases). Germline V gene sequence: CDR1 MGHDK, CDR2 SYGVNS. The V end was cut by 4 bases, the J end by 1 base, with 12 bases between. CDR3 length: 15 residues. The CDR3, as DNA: TGTGCCAGCAGTGTCAGCACAGGGCGCACAGATACGCAGTATTTT. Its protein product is CASSVSTGRTDTQYF. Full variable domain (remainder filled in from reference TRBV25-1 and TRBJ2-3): EADIYQTPRYLVIGTGKKITLECSQTMGHDKMYWYQQDPGMELHLIHYSYGVNSTEKGDLSSESTVSRIRTEHFPLTLESARPSHTSQYLCASSVSTGRTDTQYFGPGTRLTVL.